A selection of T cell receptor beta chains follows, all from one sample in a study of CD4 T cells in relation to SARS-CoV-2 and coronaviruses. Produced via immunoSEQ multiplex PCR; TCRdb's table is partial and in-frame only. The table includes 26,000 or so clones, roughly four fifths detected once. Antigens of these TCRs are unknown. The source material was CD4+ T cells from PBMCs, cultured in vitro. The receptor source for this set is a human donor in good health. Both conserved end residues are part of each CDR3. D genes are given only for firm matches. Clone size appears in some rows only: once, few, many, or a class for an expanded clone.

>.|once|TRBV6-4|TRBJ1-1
CASSSVQGAEAFF
TGTGCCAGCAGTTCCGTGCAGGGCGCTGAAGCTTTCTTT
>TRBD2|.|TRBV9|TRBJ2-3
CASSARLASSTDTQYF
TGTGCCAGCAGCGCCCGACTAGCGTCGTCCACAGATACGCAGTATTTT
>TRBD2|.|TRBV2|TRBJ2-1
CASIRGGLAEYNEQFF
TGTGCCAGCATCCGAGGGGGACTAGCTGAATACAATGAGCAGTTCTTC
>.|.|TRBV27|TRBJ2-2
CASSFLRGGAGELFF
TGTGCCAGCAGTTTTCTCAGGGGTGGGGCCGGGGAGCTGTTTTTT
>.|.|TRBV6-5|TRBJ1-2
CASSYSGGGYTF
TGTGCCAGCAGTTACTCGGGGGGGGGCTACACCTTC
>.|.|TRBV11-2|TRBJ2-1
CASSSTLSSYNEQFF
TGTGCCAGCAGCTCGACTCTGAGCTCCTACAATGAGCAGTTCTTC
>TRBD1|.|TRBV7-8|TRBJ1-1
CASSLQGVNTEAFF
TGTGCCAGCAGCTTACAGGGGGTGAACACTGAAGCTTTCTTT
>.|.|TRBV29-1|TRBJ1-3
CSASASGNTIYF
TGCAGCGCCTCTGCCTCTGGAAACACCATATATTTT
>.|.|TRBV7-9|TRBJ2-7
CASSPPGPSYRYF
TGTGCCAGCAGCCCGCCCGGCCCCTCGTATCGGTACTTC
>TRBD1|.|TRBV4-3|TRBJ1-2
CASSQLMTGAYGYTF
TGCGCCAGCAGCCAACTTATGACAGGGGCCTATGGCTACACCTTC
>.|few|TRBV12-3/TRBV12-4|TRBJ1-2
CASSPPHYDGYTF
TGTGCCAGCAGTCCGCCCCACTATGATGGCTACACCTTC
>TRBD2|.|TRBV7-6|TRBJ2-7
CASSPGGESTYEQYF
TGTGCCAGCAGCCCGGGGGGGGAATCCACCTACGAGCAGTACTTC
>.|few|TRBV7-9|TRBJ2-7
CASSSLGGGGSYEQYF
TGTGCCAGCAGCTCCCTCGGGGGTGGAGGGTCCTACGAGCAGTACTTC
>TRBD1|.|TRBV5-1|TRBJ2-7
CASSLYGRGRDEQYF
TGCGCCAGCAGCTTGTACGGCAGGGGGCGGGACGAGCAGTACTTC
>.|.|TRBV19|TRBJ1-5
CASSIVGVDNQPQHF
TGTGCCAGTAGTATAGTGGGAGTTGACAATCAGCCCCAGCATTTT
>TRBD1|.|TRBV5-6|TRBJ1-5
CASSWGQGGDQPQHF
TGTGCCAGCAGCTGGGGACAGGGCGGCGATCAGCCCCAGCATTTT
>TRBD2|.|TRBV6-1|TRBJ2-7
CASSEQTSGSQEQYF
TGTGCCAGCAGTGAACAAACTAGCGGGAGCCAAGAGCAGTACTTC
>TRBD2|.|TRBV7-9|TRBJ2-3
CASSAPGLVTDTQYF
TGTGCCAGCAGCGCCCCGGGACTAGTCACAGATACGCAGTATTTT
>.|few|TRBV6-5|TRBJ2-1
CASKQASYNEQFF
TGTGCCAGCAAACAGGCCTCCTACAATGAGCAGTTCTTC
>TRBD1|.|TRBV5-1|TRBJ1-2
CASSLDTGVSGYTF
TGCGCCAGCAGCTTGGATACAGGGGTGTCCGGCTACACCTTC
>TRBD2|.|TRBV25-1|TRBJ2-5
CASTGQPGTSGGWGTQYF
TGTGCCAGCACCGGACAACCCGGGACTAGCGGGGGGTGGGGGACCCAGTACTTC
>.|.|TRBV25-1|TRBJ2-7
CATQRWRGTYEQYF
TGTGCCACCCAAAGGTGGCGGGGAACCTACGAGCAGTACTTC
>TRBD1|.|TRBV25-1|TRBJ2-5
CASSVYRGRETQYF
TGTGCCAGCAGTGTTTACAGGGGGCGAGAGACCCAGTACTTC
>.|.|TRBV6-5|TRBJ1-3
CASSYSSGAGNTIYF
TGTGCCAGCAGTTACTCGAGCGGGGCTGGAAACACCATATATTTT
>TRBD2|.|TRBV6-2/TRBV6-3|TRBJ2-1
CASSLIAGTYNEQFF
TGTGCCAGCAGTTTAATAGCGGGAACCTACAATGAGCAGTTCTTC
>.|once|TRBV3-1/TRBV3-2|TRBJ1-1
CASSRGTVNTEAFF
TGTGCCAGCAGCCGTGGGACGGTGAACACTGAAGCTTTCTTT
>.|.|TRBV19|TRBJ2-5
CASSIGQTPGETQYF
TGTGCCAGTAGTATAGGTCAGACTCCCGGAGAGACCCAGTACTTC
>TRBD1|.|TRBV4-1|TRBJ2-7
CASSQGGQGSYEQYF
TGCGCCAGCAGCCAAGGGGGACAGGGCTCCTACGAGCAGTACTTC
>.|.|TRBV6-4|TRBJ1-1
CASSKSGGTEAFF
TGTGCCAGCAGCAAATCGGGTGGCACTGAAGCTTTCTTT
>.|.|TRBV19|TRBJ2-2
CASSPDGHTGELFF
TGTGCCAGTAGCCCGGACGGTCACACCGGGGAGCTGTTTTTT
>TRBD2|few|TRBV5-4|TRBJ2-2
CASSLAGGNTGELFF
TGTGCCAGCAGCTTAGCGGGGGGGAACACCGGGGAGCTGTTTTTT
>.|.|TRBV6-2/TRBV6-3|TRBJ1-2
CASSYFTRDYGYTF
TGTGCCAGCAGTTACTTTACCAGGGACTATGGCTACACCTTC
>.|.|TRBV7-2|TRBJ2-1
CASGDQGGGQFF
TGTGCCAGCGGCGACCAGGGCGGAGGACAGTTCTTC
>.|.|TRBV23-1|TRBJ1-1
CASSQSNCGGLNTEAFF
TGCGCCAGCAGTCAATCTAATTGTGGCGGGTTGAACACTGAAGCTTTCTTT
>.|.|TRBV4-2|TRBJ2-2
CASRESGVNTGELFF
TGTGCCAGCAGAGAGAGCGGAGTGAACACCGGGGAGCTGTTTTTT
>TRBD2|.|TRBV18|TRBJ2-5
CASSPELAGEGETQYF
TGTGCCAGCTCACCAGAACTAGCGGGTGAGGGGGAGACCCAGTACTTC
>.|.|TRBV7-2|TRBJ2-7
CASSLSSYEQYF
TGTGCCAGCAGCTTAAGTTCCTACGAGCAGTACTTC
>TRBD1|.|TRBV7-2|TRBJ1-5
CASSSHGTGTNQPQHF
TGTGCCAGCAGCTCGCACGGGACAGGGACGAATCAGCCCCAGCATTTT
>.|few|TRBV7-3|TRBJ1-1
CASSPDGGGTEAFF
TGTGCCAGCAGCCCTGACGGGGGGGGAACTGAAGCTTTCTTT
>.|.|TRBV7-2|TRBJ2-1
CASSLGHGTYNEQFF
TGTGCCAGCAGCTTAGGCCACGGAACCTACAATGAGCAGTTCTTC
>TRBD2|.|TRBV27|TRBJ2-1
CASSFLAGRGLGQQFF
TGTGCCAGCAGTTTTCTAGCGGGAAGGGGATTAGGTCAGCAGTTCTTC
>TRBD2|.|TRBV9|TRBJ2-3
CASSVGLAGFTDTQYF
TGTGCCAGCAGCGTAGGGCTAGCGGGATTCACAGATACGCAGTATTTT